This TCR beta chain was documented in a study of CD8+CD57+ T cells in acquired aplastic anemia. Study background: Across the sorted CD4+ and CD8+ cells, DNA amounts averaged roughly 3 ug.

This clonotype was seen many times. Its antigen is unidentified. TCR beta VDJ and CDR3 profiles were obtained from a genomic DNA template. TCRdb independently ran MiXCR on the reads; one entry per CDR3 protein. This table has about 190,000 distinct CDR3 sequences, 48% appearing once. In patients chosen for sequencing, flow cytometry had shown CD8+CD57+ cell expansion. In all patients, the disease was severe acquired aplastic anemia. General observations from the study: The CD8+ Simpson's diversity of patients and controls was not significantly different.

The CDR3 covers 12 residues. V was shortened by 3 bases and J by 0 bases, with 6 bases between the two germline ends. The V gene's germline CDR1 is GTSNPN and CDR2 SVGIG (reference sequence). Sequencing was performed on sorted CD4+, CD8+, or CD8+CD57+ T cells (not recorded which) from PBMCs. The V call is TRBV30, the J call TRBJ2-7; no reliable D call. This receptor was obtained from a human donor with aplastic anemia. The CDR3 nucleotides are TGTGCCTGGAGCTTTAGCTCCTACGAGCAGTACTTC. This codes for CAWSFSSYEQYF.